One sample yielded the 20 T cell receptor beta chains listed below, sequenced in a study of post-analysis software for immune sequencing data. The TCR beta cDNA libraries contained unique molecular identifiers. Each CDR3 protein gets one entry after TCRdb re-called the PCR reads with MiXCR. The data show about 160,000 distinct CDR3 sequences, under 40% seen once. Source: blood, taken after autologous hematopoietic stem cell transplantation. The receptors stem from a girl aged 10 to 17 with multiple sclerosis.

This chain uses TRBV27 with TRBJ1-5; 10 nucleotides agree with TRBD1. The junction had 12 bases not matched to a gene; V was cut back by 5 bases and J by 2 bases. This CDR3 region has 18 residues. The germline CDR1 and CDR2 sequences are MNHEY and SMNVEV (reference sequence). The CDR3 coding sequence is TGTGCCAGCAGTCCGAGGGACAGGGGATTAATAGGCAATCAGCCCCAGCATTTT. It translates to CASSPRDRGLIGNQPQHF.

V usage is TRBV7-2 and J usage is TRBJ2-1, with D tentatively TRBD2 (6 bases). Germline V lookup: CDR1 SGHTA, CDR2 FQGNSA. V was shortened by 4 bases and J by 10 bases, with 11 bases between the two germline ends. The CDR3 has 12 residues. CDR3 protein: CASSSTSWEQFF. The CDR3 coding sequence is TGTGCCAGCAGCTCGACTAGTTGGGAGCAGTTCTTC.

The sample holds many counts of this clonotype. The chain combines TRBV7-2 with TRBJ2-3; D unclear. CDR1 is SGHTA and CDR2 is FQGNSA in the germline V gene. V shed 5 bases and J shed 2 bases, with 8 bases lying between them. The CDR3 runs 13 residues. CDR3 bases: TGTGCCAGCAGCCGGGTCCCCACAGATACGCAGTATTTT. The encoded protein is CASSRVPTDTQYF.

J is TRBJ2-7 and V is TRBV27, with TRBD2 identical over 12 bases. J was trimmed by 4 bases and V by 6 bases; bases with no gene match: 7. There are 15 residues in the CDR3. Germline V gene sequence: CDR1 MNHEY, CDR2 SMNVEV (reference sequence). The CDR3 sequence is CASRTGTSGCYEQYF. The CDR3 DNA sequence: TGTGCCAGCAGAACCGGGACTAGCGGGTGTTACGAGCAGTACTTC.

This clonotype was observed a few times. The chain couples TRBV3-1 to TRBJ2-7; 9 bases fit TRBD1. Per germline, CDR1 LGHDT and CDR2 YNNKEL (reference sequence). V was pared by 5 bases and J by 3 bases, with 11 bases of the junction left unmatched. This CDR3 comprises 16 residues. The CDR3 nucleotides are TGTGCCAGCAGCGGGGGGACAGGGAAATCTCTCTACGAGCAGTACTTC. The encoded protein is CASSGGTGKSLYEQYF.

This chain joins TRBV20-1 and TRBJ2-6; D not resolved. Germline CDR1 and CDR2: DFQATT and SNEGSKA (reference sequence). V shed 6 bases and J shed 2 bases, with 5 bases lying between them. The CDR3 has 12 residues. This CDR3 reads CSAYTGANVLTF. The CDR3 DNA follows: TGCAGTGCGTACACTGGGGCCAACGTCCTGACTTTC.

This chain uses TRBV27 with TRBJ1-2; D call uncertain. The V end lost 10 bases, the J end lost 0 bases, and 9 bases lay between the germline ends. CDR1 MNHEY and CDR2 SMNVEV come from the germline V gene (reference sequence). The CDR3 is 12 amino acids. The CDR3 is CATLGANYGYTF. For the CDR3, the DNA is TGTGCCACTCTTGGGGCTAACTATGGCTACACCTTC.

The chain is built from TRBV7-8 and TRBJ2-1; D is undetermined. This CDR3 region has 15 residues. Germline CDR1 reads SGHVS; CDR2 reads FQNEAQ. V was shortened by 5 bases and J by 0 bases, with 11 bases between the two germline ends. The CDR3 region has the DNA TGTGCCAGCAGCCCCCAGGTTAGCTCCTACAATGAGCAGTTCTTC. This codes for CASSPQVSSYNEQFF.

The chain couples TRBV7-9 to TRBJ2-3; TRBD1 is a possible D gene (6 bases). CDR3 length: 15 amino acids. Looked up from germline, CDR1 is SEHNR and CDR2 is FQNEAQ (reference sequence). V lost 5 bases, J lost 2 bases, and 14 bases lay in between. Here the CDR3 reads CASSRRQDFTDTQYF. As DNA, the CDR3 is TGTGCCAGCAGCAGAAGACAGGACTTCACAGATACGCAGTATTTT.

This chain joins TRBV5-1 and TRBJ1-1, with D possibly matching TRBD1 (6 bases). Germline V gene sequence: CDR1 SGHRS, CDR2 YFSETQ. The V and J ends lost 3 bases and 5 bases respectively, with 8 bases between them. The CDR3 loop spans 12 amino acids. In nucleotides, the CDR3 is TGCGCCAGCAGCTGGAGGGGGACTGAAGCTTTCTTT. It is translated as CASSWRGTEAFF.

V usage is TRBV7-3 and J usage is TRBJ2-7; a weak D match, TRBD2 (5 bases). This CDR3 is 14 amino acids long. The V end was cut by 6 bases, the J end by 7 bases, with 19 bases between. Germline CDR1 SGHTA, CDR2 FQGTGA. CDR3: CASRPGLKLREQYF. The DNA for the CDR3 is TGTGCCAGCAGACCTGGACTGAAACTGCGGGAGCAGTACTTC.

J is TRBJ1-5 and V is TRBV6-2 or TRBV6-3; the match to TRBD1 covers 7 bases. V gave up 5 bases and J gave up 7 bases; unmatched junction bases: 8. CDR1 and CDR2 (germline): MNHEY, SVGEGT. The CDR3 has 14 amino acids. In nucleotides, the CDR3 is TGTGCCAGCAGTGGGACAGTTAGAGGCCAGCCCCAGCATTTT. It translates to CASSGTVRGQPQHF.

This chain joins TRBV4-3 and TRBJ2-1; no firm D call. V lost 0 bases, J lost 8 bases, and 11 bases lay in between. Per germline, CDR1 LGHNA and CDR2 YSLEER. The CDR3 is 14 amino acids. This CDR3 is CASSQDIGAYEQFF. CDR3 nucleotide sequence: TGCGCCAGCAGCCAAGATATAGGAGCTTATGAGCAGTTCTTC.

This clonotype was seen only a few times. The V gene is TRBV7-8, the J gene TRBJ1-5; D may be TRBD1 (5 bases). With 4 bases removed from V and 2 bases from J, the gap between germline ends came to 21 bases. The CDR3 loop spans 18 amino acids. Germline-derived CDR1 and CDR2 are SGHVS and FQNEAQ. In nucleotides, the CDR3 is TGTGCCAGCAGCTCCTCGGGACTCCTGGGGGGAGGCAATCAGCCCCAGCATTTT. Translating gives CASSSSGLLGGGNQPQHF.

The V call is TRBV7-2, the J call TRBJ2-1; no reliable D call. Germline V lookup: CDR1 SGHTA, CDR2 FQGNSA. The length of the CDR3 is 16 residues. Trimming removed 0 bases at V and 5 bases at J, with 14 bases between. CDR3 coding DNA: TGTGCCAGCAGCTTAGCGCCCCTCGCGGCAAACAATGAGCAGTTCTTC. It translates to CASSLAPLAANNEQFF. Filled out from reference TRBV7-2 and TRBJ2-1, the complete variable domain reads GAGVSQSPSNKVTEKGKDVELRCDPISGHTALYWYRQSLGQGLEFLIYFQGNSAPDKSGLPSDRFSAERTGGSVSTLTIQRTQQEDSAVYLCASSLAPLAANNEQFFGPGTRLTVL.

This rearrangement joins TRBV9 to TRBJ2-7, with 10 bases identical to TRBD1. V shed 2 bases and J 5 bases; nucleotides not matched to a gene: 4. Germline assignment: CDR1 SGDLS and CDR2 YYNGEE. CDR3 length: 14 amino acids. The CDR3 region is CASSVAGTGDEQYF. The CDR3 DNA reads TGTGCCAGCAGCGTTGCGGGGACAGGGGACGAGCAGTACTTC.

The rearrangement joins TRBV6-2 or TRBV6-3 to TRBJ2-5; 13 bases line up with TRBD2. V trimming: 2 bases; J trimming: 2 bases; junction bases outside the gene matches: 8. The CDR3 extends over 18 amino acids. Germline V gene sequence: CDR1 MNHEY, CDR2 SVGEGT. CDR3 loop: CASSYGTRGLAGQETQYF. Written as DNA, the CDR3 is TGTGCCAGCAGTTACGGGACAAGGGGACTAGCGGGACAAGAGACCCAGTACTTC.

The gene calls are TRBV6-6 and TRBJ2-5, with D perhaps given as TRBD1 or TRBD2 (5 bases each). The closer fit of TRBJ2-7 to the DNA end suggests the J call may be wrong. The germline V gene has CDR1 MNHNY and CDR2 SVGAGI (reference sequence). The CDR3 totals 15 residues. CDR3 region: CASRPLPGPTFEQYF. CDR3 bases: TGTGCCAGCAGGCCCCTCCCGGGACCCACCTTCGAGCAGTACTTC.

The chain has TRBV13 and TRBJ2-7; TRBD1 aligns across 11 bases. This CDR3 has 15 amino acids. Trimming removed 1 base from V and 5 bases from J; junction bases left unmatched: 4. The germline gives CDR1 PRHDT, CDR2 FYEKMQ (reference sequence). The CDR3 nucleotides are TGTGCCAGCAGCTTAGCCGGACAGGGGGCCGACGAGCAGTACTTC. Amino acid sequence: CASSLAGQGADEQYF.

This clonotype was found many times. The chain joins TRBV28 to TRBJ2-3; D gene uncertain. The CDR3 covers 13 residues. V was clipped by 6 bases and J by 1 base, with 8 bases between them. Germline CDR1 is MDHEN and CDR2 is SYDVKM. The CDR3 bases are TGTGCCAGCAGCCCCCGGGGCACAGATACGCAGTATTTT. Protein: CASSPRGTDTQYF.